This TCR beta chain comes out of a study of T cells in lung cancer brain metastases. Study summary: Among the 20 patients, 15 to 18 reported tobacco use, median approximately 38 pack-years. Regarding the study as a whole: Most clones were lesion-specific, with limited overlap between paired lesions (mean Morisita index approximately 0.21). Paired primaries held more unique productive clones than brain metastases (median approximately 4,500 versus 1,500).

About this clone itself: Its target is not known.

Either synchronous oligometastatic disease or delayed solitary brain metastasis recurrence led to resection. V lost 5 bases and J 4 bases, leaving 11 bases between the germline ends. Germline V gives CDR1 SNHLY, CDR2 FYNNEI. The length of the CDR3 is 13 residues. Profiled with immunoSEQ multiplex PCR; TCRdb holds only in-frame clones, not every one. Seen here are 2,000 to 2,500 clones, 85% to 95% observed once, and the top ten hold about 5%. Sequenced input: tumor tissue from the primary lung tumor. This receptor was obtained from a woman in her thirties with non-small cell lung cancer. The chain is built from TRBV2 and TRBJ1-1; D is uncertain. For the CDR3, the DNA is TGTGCCAGCAGTTTCGCTTGGGGCACTGAAGCTTTCTTT. The encoded protein is CASSFAWGTEAFF.